What follows describes a single TCR beta chain. Its specificity is unknown. Genomic DNA was employed as the template in profiling TCR beta VDJ and CDR3. MiXCR, applied by TCRdb to the reads, yields one record per CDR3 protein. This table has approximately 180,000 distinct CDR3 sequences, 40% to 55% appearing once. Selection for sequencing was limited to patients who had shown CD8+CD57+ cell expansion by flow cytometry. Germline V gene lookup returns CDR1 SNHLY and CDR2 FYNNEI. This CDR3 is built from 13 residues. V was clipped by 8 bases and J by 1 base, with 11 bases between them. This record comes from a study of CD8+CD57+ T cells in acquired aplastic anemia. Findings of the study overall: CD8+ Simpson's diversity did not differ significantly between patients and controls.

The rearrangement links TRBV2 to TRBJ1-1; tentatively, D is TRBD1 (5 bases). The origin of this receptor is a human donor with aplastic anemia. The sample was sorted CD4+, CD8+, or CD8+CD57+ T cells (not recorded which) from PBMCs. The CDR3 sequence: CASGATWNTEAFF. CDR3 nucleotides: TGTGCCAGCGGGGCAACATGGAACACTGAAGCTTTCTTT.